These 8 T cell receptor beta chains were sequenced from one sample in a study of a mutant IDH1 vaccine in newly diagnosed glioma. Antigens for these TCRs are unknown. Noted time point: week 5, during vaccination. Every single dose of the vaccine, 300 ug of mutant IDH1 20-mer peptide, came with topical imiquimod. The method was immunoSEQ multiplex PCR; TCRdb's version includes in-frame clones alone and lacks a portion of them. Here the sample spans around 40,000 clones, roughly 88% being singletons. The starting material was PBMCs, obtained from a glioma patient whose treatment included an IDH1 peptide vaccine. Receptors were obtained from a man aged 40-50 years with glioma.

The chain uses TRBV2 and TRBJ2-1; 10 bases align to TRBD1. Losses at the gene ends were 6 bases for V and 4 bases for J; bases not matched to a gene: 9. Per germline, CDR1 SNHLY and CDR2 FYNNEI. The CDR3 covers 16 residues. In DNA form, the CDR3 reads TGTGCCAGCAGGGTTACCGGGACAGGGGCTTACAATGAGCAGTTCTTC. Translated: CASRVTGTGAYNEQFF.

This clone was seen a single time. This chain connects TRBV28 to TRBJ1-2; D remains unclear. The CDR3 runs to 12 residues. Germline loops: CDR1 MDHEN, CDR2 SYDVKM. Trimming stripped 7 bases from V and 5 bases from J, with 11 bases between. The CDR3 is CASNTAVYGYTF. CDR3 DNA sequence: TGTGCCAGCAATACAGCGGTATATGGCTACACCTTC.

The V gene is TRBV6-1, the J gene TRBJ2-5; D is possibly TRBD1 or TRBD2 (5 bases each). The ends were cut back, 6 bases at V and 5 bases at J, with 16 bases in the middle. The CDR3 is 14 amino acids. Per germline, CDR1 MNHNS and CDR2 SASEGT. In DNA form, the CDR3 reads TGTGCCAGCAGCCAACTTAGAGGGGCCGAGACCCAGTACTTC. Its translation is CASSQLRGAETQYF.

The CDR3 DNA follows: TGTGCCAGTAGTATTTCCAGGCAGAACGTTGAAGCTTTCTTT. It yields the protein CASSISRQNVEAFF. The rearrangement links TRBV19 to TRBJ1-1; D is unresolved. Trimming shortened V by 3 bases and J by 7 bases, and 15 bases separated the two germline ends. The germline V gene has CDR1 LNHDA and CDR2 SQIVND (reference sequence). The length of the CDR3 is 14 residues.

The CDR3 sequence is CASSSSGTLYEQYF. In DNA, the CDR3 is TGCGCCAGCAGCTCGTCCGGGACGCTATACGAGCAGTACTTC. This chain joins TRBV5-1 and TRBJ2-7; D could derive from TRBD1 or TRBD2 (5 bases each). V was trimmed by 3 bases and J by 4 bases, leaving 14 bases between them. The CDR3 contains 14 residues. Per the germline V gene, CDR1 is SGHRS and CDR2 is YFSETQ.

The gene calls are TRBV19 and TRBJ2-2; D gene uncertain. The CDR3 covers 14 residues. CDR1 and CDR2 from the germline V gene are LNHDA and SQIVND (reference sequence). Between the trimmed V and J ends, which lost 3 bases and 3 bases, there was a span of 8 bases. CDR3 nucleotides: TGTGCCAGTAGTATTAAGTACCACACCGGGGAGCTGTTTTTT. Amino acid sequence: CASSIKYHTGELFF.

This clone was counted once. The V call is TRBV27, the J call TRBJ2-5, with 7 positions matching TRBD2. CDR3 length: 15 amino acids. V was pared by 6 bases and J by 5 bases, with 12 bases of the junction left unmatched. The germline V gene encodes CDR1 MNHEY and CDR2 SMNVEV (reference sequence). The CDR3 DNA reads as TGTGCCAGCAGGACCGGGACTACCATGGGGGAGACCCAGTACTTC. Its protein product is CASRTGTTMGETQYF.

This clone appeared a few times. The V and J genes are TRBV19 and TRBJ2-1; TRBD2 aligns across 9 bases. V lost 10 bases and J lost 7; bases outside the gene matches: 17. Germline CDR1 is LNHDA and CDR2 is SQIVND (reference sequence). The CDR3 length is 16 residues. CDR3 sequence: CATEITSGLGGNEQFF. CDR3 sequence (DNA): TGTGCCACCGAAATTACTAGCGGGCTTGGGGGTAATGAGCAGTTCTTC.